This T cell receptor (beta chain) was found in a study of blood T cells in healthy people across ages. The study, taken as a whole, reports: The unknown donor CMV status may have confounded expanded clonotype changes.

The V gene lost 7 bases and the J gene lost 4 bases, with 23 bases spanning the gap. Germline lookup yields CDR1 DFQATT and CDR2 SNEGSKA (reference sequence). This CDR3 comprises 16 residues. Worth noting for this clonotype: Its antigen is not identified.

The authors drew about 9.9 milliliters of peripheral blood from each donor. A second 7 to 11 cycle PCR used barcoded and J-beta primers. Using its own MiXCR run on the 5' RACE reads, TCRdb lists one record per CDR3 protein. Of over 1,200,000 distinct CDR3 sequences in the sample, around 59% were seen once. The J gene is TRBJ2-1, the V gene TRBV20-1, with D tentatively TRBD2 (6 bases). This receptor was obtained from a man aged 18 to 35 in good health. The specimen was blood. The CDR3 protein is CSVPGGTALIYNEQFF. DNA of the CDR3: TGCAGTGTCCCCGGGGGAACAGCCTTAATTTACAATGAGCAGTTCTTC.